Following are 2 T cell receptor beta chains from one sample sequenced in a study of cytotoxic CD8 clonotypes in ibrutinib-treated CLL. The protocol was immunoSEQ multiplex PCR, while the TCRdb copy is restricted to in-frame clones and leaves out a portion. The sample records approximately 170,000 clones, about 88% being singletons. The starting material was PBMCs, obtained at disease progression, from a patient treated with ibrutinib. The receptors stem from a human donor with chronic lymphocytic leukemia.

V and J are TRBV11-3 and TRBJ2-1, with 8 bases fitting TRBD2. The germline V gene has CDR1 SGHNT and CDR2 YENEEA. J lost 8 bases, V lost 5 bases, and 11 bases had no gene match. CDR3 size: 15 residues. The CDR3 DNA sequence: TGTGCCAGCAGCACGGGAGGGGGGATGGCCCATGAGCAGTTCTTC. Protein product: CASSTGGGMAHEQFF. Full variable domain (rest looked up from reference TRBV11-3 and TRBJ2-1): EAGVVQSPRYKIIEKKQPVAFWCNPISGHNTLYWYLQNLGQGPELLIRYENEEAVDDSQLPKDRFSAERLKGVDSTLKIQPAELGDSAVYLCASSTGGGMAHEQFFGPGTRLTVL.

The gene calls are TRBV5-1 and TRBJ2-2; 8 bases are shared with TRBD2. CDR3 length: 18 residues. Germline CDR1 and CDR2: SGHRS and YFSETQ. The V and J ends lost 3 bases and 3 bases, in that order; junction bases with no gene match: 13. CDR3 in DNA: TGCGCCAGCAGCTCCGGAGTGGGCGCGGGAGGTTACACCGGGGAGCTGTTTTTT. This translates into CASSSGVGAGGYTGELFF.